This T cell receptor (beta chain) is drawn from a study of blood T cell repertoires in COVID-19. Some clones are missing from TCRdb's copy, which holds only in-frame ones; the method was immunoSEQ multiplex PCR. The table has some 25,000 clones, just over 90% seen once. The CDR3 runs 13 residues. The V gene's germline CDR1 is SGHRS and CDR2 YFSETQ. The V end was cut by 1 base, the J end by 6 bases, with 7 bases between. The gene calls are TRBV5-1 and TRBJ1-4, with D unresolved. This receptor was identified in an older man with active COVID-19. The sequenced material came from peripheral blood. The CDR3 region is CASSLSGDEKLFF. CDR3 coding DNA: TGCGCCAGCAGCTTGAGCGGAGATGAAAAACTGTTTTTT. Supplemented by reference TRBV5-1 and TRBJ1-4, the full variable domain reads KAGVTQTPRYLIKTRGQQVTLSCSPISGHRSVSWYQQTPGQGLQFLFEYFSETQRNKGNFPGRFSGRQFSNSRSEMNVSTLELGDSALYLCASSLSGDEKLFFGSGTQLSVL.